These 17 T cell receptor beta chains came from one sample sequenced in a study of cytomegalovirus exposure and HLA in healthy donors. The PCR had 60 Vbeta and 13 Jbeta primers. Some clones are missing from TCRdb's copy, which holds only in-frame ones; the method was immunoSEQ multiplex PCR. Among approximately 98,000 clones listed, 74% were seen once. The sample comprised PBMCs. These receptors were obtained from a male donor in good health and CMV-seronegative.

This clone turned up a few times. J is TRBJ2-6 and V is TRBV5-1; 8 bases map to TRBD2. The J segment lost 0 bases and the V segment lost 1 base, leaving 12 bases of the junction unmatched. The germline gives CDR1 SGHRS, CDR2 YFSETQ. The CDR3 is made up of 20 amino acids. CDR3 sequence (DNA): TGCGCCAGCAGCTTGCGGGGGGCGGGGGGTTTCAGCTCTGGGGCCAACGTCCTGACTTTC. Amino acid sequence: CASSLRGAGGFSSGANVLTF. Full variable domain (rest looked up from reference TRBV5-1 and TRBJ2-6): KAGVTQTPRYLIKTRGQQVTLSCSPISGHRSVSWYQQTPGQGLQFLFEYFSETQRNKGNFPGRFSGRQFSNSRSEMNVSTLELGDSALYLCASSLRGAGGFSSGANVLTFGAGSRLTVL.

The chain recombines TRBV28 with TRBJ1-1; no definite D call. Germline V gene sequence: CDR1 MDHEN, CDR2 SYDVKM. The V end was cut by 3 bases, the J end by 5 bases, with 7 bases between. The CDR3 sequence is 12 residues long. The CDR3 nucleotides read TGTGCCAGCAGTTTCTACGTAACTGAAGCTTTCTTT. It translates to CASSFYVTEAFF.

V is TRBV28 and J is TRBJ1-5, with TRBD1 matching over 7 bases. The CDR3 is 14 amino acids. V lost 7 bases to trimming and J lost 4 bases; unmatched junction nucleotides: 7. Germline V gene sequence: CDR1 MDHEN, CDR2 SYDVKM. The CDR3 region has the DNA TGTGCCAGCACCTCCGGGACAGCGAATCAGCCCCAGCATTTT. This translates into CASTSGTANQPQHF.

The rearrangement joins TRBV6-1 to TRBJ1-5; D remains unclear. Germline V gives CDR1 MNHNS, CDR2 SASEGT. The V end lost 4 bases, the J end lost 7 bases, and 17 bases lay between the germline ends. CDR3 length equals 15 residues. This CDR3 is CASSVAFSGTQPQHF. For the CDR3, the DNA is TGTGCCAGCAGTGTCGCTTTTTCGGGTACACAGCCCCAGCATTTT.

The chain combines TRBV4-3 with TRBJ1-4; D gene uncertain. The CDR3 loop spans 18 amino acids. Trimming removed 1 base from V and 7 bases from J, with 22 bases in between. Germline values: CDR1 LGHNA, CDR2 YSLEER. This chain's CDR3 is CASSQAPGSARPSEKLFF. The CDR3 nucleotides are TGCGCCAGCAGCCAAGCCCCGGGTTCAGCAAGGCCTAGTGAAAAACTGTTTTTT.

This clone was counted between two and nine times. The chain joins TRBV27 to TRBJ2-7; 12 bases agree with TRBD1. Germline CDR1 and CDR2: MNHEY and SMNVEV (reference sequence). V trimming: 5 bases; J trimming: 5 bases; junction bases outside the gene matches: 13. This CDR3 region has 17 residues. CDR3 nucleotide sequence: TGTGCCAGCAGTCGGATTTCGGGACAGGGGGCATCAGACGAGCAGTACTTC. This encodes CASSRISGQGASDEQYF.

The rearrangement joins TRBV7-8 to TRBJ1-5; TRBD1 is a possible D gene (5 bases). The CDR3 has 15 amino acids. Germline V gene lookup returns CDR1 SGHVS and CDR2 FQNEAQ. V was clipped by 3 bases and J by 5 bases, with 14 bases between them. Here the CDR3 DNA reads TGTGCCAGCAGCTTGCCGGGGGGAATCGATCAGCCCCAGCATTTT. It encodes CASSLPGGIDQPQHF.

The J gene is TRBJ2-1, the V gene TRBV6-1, with TRBD2 identical over 11 bases. V shed 6 bases, J shed 4 bases, and the junction held 5 bases outside the gene matches. CDR3 length equals 15 residues. From germline, CDR1 is MNHNS and CDR2 SASEGT. CDR3 region: CASSTGLAAYNEQFF. The CDR3 region has the DNA TGTGCCAGCAGCACGGGACTAGCGGCATACAATGAGCAGTTCTTC.

With respect to this clone: Its ends do not fully match the called genes, so a read error is possible. This specimen includes other DNA sequences encoding the same CDR3. The V call is TRBV13, the J call TRBJ2-5, with D possibly matching TRBD1 (6 bases). Germline assignment: CDR1 PRHDT and CDR2 FYEKMQ (reference sequence). The CDR3 consists of 17 residues. CDR3 sequence reads: CASSLGLWTEAQKTQYF. The CDR3 nucleotides are TGTGCCAGCAGTTTAGGCCTTTGGACAGAGGCCCAAAAGACCCAGTACTTC. The full variable domain, rest sourced from reference TRBV13 and TRBJ2-5, is AAGVIQSPRHLIKEKRETATLKCYPIPRHDTVYWYQQGPGQDPQFLISFYEKMQSDKGSIPDRFSAQQFSDYHSELNMSSLELGDSALYFCASSLGLWTEAQKTQYFGPGTRLLVL.

The genes are TRBV10-3 and TRBJ2-1, with 15 bases that match TRBD2. Germline values: CDR1 ENHRY, CDR2 SYGVKD. The CDR3 length is 17 residues. V was pared by 2 bases and J by 5 bases, with 4 bases of the junction left unmatched. The CDR3 region is CAISEAGTSGRNNEQFF. The CDR3 region has the DNA TGTGCCATCAGTGAGGCCGGGACTAGCGGGAGGAACAATGAGCAGTTCTTC.

V usage is TRBV28 and J usage is TRBJ1-5, with a possible D match to TRBD1 (5 bases). CDR1 and CDR2 (germline): MDHEN, SYDVKM. V lost 5 bases, J lost 0 bases, and 14 bases lay in between. This CDR3 is 16 amino acids long. CDR3 nucleotide sequence: TGTGCCAGCAGTCCGGGGGACGGGCATAGCAATCAGCCCCAGCATTTT. Translated, it gives CASSPGDGHSNQPQHF.

This clone is medium-sized. V is TRBV6-1 and J is TRBJ2-6; perhaps TRBD2 as D (6 bases). The CDR3 loop spans 16 amino acids. Trimming took 2 bases from V and 2 from J, leaving 10 bases between them. Germline loops: CDR1 MNHNS, CDR2 SASEGT. The CDR3 loop reads CASSENRGTGANVLTF. CDR3 bases: TGTGCCAGCAGTGAAAACCGGGGGACTGGGGCCAACGTCCTGACTTTC.

The rearrangement joins TRBV19 to TRBJ1-5, with TRBD1 matching over 7 bases. Germline V gene sequence: CDR1 LNHDA, CDR2 SQIVND (reference sequence). The CDR3 consists of 16 residues. V lost 1 base to trimming and J lost 3 bases; unmatched junction nucleotides: 6. The CDR3 DNA is TGTGCCAGTAGTATAGTCCACAGGGGATCCAATCAGCCCCAGCATTTT. Protein product: CASSIVHRGSNQPQHF.

The chain joins TRBV11-3 to TRBJ2-7; weak D call: TRBD2 (6 bases). V lost 5 bases to trimming and J lost 8 bases, with 16 bases between them. The CDR3 spans 13 residues. CDR1 and CDR2 from the germline V gene are SGHNT and YENEEA. The CDR3 DNA follows: TGTGCCAGCAGCGCCCTGGGAGGCCTAAAGCAGTACTTC. This sequence encodes CASSALGGLKQYF.

The chain uses TRBV6-5 and TRBJ2-3, with TRBD2 as a possible D gene (6 bases). The CDR3 consists of 14 residues. Germline loops: CDR1 MNHEY, CDR2 SVGAGI. Trimming stripped 6 bases from V and 0 bases from J, with 10 bases between. The CDR3 DNA is TGTGCCAGCAGCATGAGCGGGAGCACAGATACGCAGTATTTT. Its translation is CASSMSGSTDTQYF.

The chain couples TRBV6-5 to TRBJ2-7, with TRBD2 identical over 8 bases. The CDR3 loop spans 14 amino acids. Losses at the gene ends were 7 bases for V and 3 bases for J; bases not matched to a gene: 8. CDR1 is MNHEY and CDR2 is SVGAGI in the germline V gene. This CDR3 is CASTERGRFYEQYF. Here the CDR3 DNA reads TGTGCCAGCACCGAGCGGGGGAGGTTCTACGAGCAGTACTTC.

The chain has TRBV30 and TRBJ1-1; D possibly corresponds to TRBD1 (5 bases). Trimming stripped 0 bases from V and 5 bases from J, with 10 bases between. The CDR3 spans 13 residues. Germline-derived CDR1 and CDR2 are GTSNPN and SVGIG (reference sequence). CDR3 loop: CAWSVTGGTEAFF. CDR3 DNA: TGTGCCTGGAGTGTAACGGGGGGAACTGAAGCTTTCTTT. The full variable domain, rest sourced from reference TRBV30 and TRBJ1-1, is SQTIHQWPATLVQPVGSPLSLECTVEGTSNPNLYWYRQAAGRGLQLLFYSVGIGQISSEVPQNLSASRPQDRQFILSSKKLLLSDSGFYLCAWSVTGGTEAFFGQGTRLTVV.